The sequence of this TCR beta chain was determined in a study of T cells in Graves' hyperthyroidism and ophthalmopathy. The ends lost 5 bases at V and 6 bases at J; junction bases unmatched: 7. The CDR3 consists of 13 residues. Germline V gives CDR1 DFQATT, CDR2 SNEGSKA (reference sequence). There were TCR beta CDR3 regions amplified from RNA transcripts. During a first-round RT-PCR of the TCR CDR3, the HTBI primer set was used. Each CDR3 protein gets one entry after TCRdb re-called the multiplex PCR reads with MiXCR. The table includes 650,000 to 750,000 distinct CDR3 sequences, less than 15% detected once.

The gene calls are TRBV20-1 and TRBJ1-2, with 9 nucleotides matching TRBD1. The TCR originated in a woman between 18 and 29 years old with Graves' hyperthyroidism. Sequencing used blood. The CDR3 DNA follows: TGCAGTGCTGGGACAGGGACGATCGATGGCTACACCTTC. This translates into CSAGTGTIDGYTF.